This entry lists 4 T cell receptor beta chains sequenced from one sample in a study of T cell responses to AZD1222 COVID-19 vaccine. Data came from immunoSEQ multiplex PCR; TCRdb stores just in-frame clones and leaves some out. This sample has 150,000 to 190,000 clones, with around 85% found just once. The sequencing used peripheral blood, collected after recovery from COVID-19. The receptors were sampled from an adult who had recovered from COVID-19.

This clone was seen just once. The V call is TRBV7-2, the J call TRBJ1-6, with TRBD1 identical over 9 bases. CDR1 SGHTA and CDR2 FQGNSA come from the germline V gene. J lost 8 bases, V lost 4 bases, and 6 bases had no gene match. The CDR3 is made up of 15 amino acids. The CDR3 loop is CASSYRGQGHSPLHF. DNA of the CDR3: TGTGCCAGCAGCTACAGAGGACAGGGGCATTCACCCCTCCACTTT. Drawing the rest from reference TRBV7-2 and TRBJ1-6, the complete variable domain is GAGVSQSPSNKVTEKGKDVELRCDPISGHTALYWYRQSLGQGLEFLIYFQGNSAPDKSGLPSDRFSAERTGGSVSTLTIQRTQQEDSAVYLCASSYRGQGHSPLHFGNGTRLTVT.

This sequence joins TRBV11-2 and TRBJ2-5, with D perhaps TRBD1 (5 bases). CDR1 SGHAT and CDR2 FQNNGV come from the germline V gene. The CDR3 is 14 amino acids. The V gene lost 5 bases and the J gene lost 4 bases, with 14 bases spanning the gap. The CDR3 reads CASSPTASRETQYF. CDR3 DNA: TGTGCCAGCAGCCCGACAGCCTCGCGAGAGACCCAGTACTTC.

The DNA for the CDR3 is TGCAGCGTTGCTGGACAGCCGAACTATGGCTACACCTTC. Its translation is CSVAGQPNYGYTF. V gene TRBV29-1 combines with J gene TRBJ1-2; weak D call: TRBD1 (6 bases). This CDR3 spans 13 amino acids. Germline loops: CDR1 SQVTM, CDR2 ANQGSEA. Trimming shortened V by 4 bases and J by 2 bases, and 11 bases separated the two germline ends.

This clone was recorded only once. V and J are TRBV27 and TRBJ1-2; 7 bases agree with TRBD1. The V gene's germline CDR1 is MNHEY and CDR2 SMNVEV (reference sequence). With 8 bases clipped from V and 3 bases from J, the junction kept 3 bases outside the gene matches. The CDR3 runs to 12 residues. CDR3 loop: CASRGQHYGYTF. The CDR3 DNA follows: TGTGCCAGCCGGGGACAGCACTATGGCTACACCTTC.